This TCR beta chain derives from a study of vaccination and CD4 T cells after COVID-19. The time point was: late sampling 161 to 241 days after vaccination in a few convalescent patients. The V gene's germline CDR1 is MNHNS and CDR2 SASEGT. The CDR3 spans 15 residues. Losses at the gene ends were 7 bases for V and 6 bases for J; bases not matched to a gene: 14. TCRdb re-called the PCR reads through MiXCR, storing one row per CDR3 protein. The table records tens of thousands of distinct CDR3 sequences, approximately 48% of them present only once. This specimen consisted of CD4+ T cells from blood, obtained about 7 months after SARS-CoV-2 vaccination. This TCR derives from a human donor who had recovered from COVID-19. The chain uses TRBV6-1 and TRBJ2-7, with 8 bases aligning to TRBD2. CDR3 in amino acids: CASTTMSGRGSEQYF. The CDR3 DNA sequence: TGTGCCAGCACAACGATGAGCGGGAGAGGGTCCGAGCAGTACTTC.